Listed below are T cell receptor beta chains from one sample, sequenced in a study of blood T cell repertoires in COVID-19. The table came from immunoSEQ multiplex PCR; TCRdb's copy has only in-frame clones and leaves some out. The sample contains around 150,000 clones, about four fifths of which appear only once. The sequencing input was peripheral blood. These TCRs come from a human donor in a cohort sampled during active COVID-19. Both conserved end residues are part of each CDR3. Fields, in order: D gene, V gene, clone size, J gene, CDR3 DNA, CDR3 protein. A D gene is named only where the DNA matches it firmly. For some rows the clone size is stated as once, few or many, or as a class when expanded; others skip it.

>TRBD2|TRBV7-2|-|TRBJ2-1
TGTGCCAGCAGCTTAGATAAACTAGCGGGGAAGTTCTTC
CASSLDKLAGKFF
>-|TRBV19|-|TRBJ2-7
TGTGCCAGTAGTAAGAACAGTGCCTACGAGCAGTACTTC
CASSKNSAYEQYF
>-|TRBV13|-|TRBJ1-3
TGTGCCAGCAGCTGGCGGAACTCTGGAAACACCATATATTTT
CASSWRNSGNTIYF
>TRBD1|TRBV30|-|TRBJ1-1
TGTGCCTGGAGTGTACGAGTGGGACAGGGGAACACTGAAGCTTTCTTT
CAWSVRVGQGNTEAFF
>-|TRBV5-6|once|TRBJ1-5
TGTGCCAGCAGCTTACTTCCAACAGGGTACGTTCATCAGCCCCAGCATTTT
CASSLLPTGYVHQPQHF
>TRBD1|TRBV2|once|TRBJ2-2
TGTGCCAGCAGACAGGGGGCAGCGAACACCGGGGAGCTGTTTTTT
CASRQGAANTGELFF
>-|TRBV7-2|-|TRBJ1-3
TGTGCCAGCAGCCCACTATCCGACGGGTTGGGCACCATATATTTT
CASSPLSDGLGTIYF
>-|TRBV6-2/TRBV6-3|-|TRBJ1-3
TGTGCCAGCAGTTCCGGTTTACTCTCTGGAAACACCATATATTTT
CASSSGLLSGNTIYF
>-|TRBV9|-|TRBJ1-5
TGTGCCAGCAGCCGTGGGAGTGTCGGCAATCAGCCCCAGCATTTT
CASSRGSVGNQPQHF
>-|TRBV9|-|TRBJ2-7
TGTGCCAGCAGCGTAGGAAGCCCCTCCTACGAGCAGTACTTC
CASSVGSPSYEQYF
>-|TRBV29-1|-|TRBJ1-2
TGCAGCGCCCTGGACGGGAGCAACTATGGCTACACCTTC
CSALDGSNYGYTF
>-|TRBV9|-|TRBJ1-6
TGTGCCAGCAGCGTAGGGACAAATTCACCCCTCCACTTT
CASSVGTNSPLHF
>TRBD2|TRBV5-6|-|TRBJ2-3
TGTGCCAGCAGCTTGGTCGGGGGGTCCTCAGATACGCAGTATTTT
CASSLVGGSSDTQYF
>-|TRBV28|-|TRBJ2-1
TGTGCCAGCAGTTTACCTACTAGAATGTACAATGAGCAGTTCTTC
CASSLPTRMYNEQFF
>TRBD1|TRBV5-1|-|TRBJ2-3
TGCGCCAGCAGCTTGGCGGGACAGGGAAGGACAGATACGCAGTATTTT
CASSLAGQGRTDTQYF
>-|TRBV6-5|-|TRBJ2-7
TGTGCCAGCAGACCCCAGGGAACCCGCGAGCAGTACTTC
CASRPQGTREQYF
>-|TRBV19|-|TRBJ1-2
TGTGCCAGTAGCCTACAGGGTAACTATGGCTACACCTTC
CASSLQGNYGYTF
>-|TRBV5-6|-|TRBJ2-7
TGTGCCAGCAGCTTAGGACAGTCCCCCTACGAGCAGTACTTC
CASSLGQSPYEQYF
>-|TRBV12-3/TRBV12-4|-|TRBJ2-4
TGTGCCAGCAGTTTGGGTCCCTTGGGGGGTGACTTC
CASSLGPLGGDF
>TRBD2|TRBV6-1|-|TRBJ2-7
TGTGCCAGCAGTGAACCCCCGGGGAGGGGCGAGCAGTACTTC
CASSEPPGRGEQYF
>-|TRBV11-2|-|TRBJ2-5
TGTGCCAGCAGCTTCAGTCCGGAGACCCAGTACTTC
CASSFSPETQYF
>-|TRBV19|-|TRBJ2-3
TGTGCCAGTACCGGGAGAGGGTCCCGTTCGGGAGATACGCAGTATTTT
CASTGRGSRSGDTQYF